Here is one T cell receptor (beta chain) with its context. Its antigen is not identified. Vbeta (60) and Jbeta (13) primers were used in the PCR. This table comes from immunoSEQ multiplex PCR, and its TCRdb copy is limited to in-frame clones, with some not included. The sample includes roughly 120,000 clones, 80% of them seen just once. Germline CDR1 reads SGHNT; CDR2 reads YYREEE (reference sequence). The CDR3 runs 15 residues. V was pared by 0 bases and J by 5 bases, with 4 bases of the junction left unmatched. The entry originates in a study of cytomegalovirus exposure and HLA in healthy donors. At the level of the study: Earlier work reported 100 million to 130 million unique TCR beta sequences from about 179 million T cells.

Study-level points and caveats: For cytomegalovirus status, the classifier reportedly gave diagnoses with high specificity and sensitivity. Rare sequences made up most TCRs, while some public TCRs were found in many donors. Compared with the approximately 670-donor mean, an Asian-associated ancestry cluster reportedly had fewer N-insertions, according to a later analysis.

The genes are TRBV5-4 and TRBJ2-1; TRBD2 aligns across 8 bases. The sample taken for sequencing was PBMCs. The sequence came from a male donor in good health and CMV-seronegative. The CDR3 DNA sequence: TGTGCCAGCAGCTTGGCGGGGGGGGCTAACAATGAGCAGTTCTTC. Protein sequence: CASSLAGGANNEQFF.